This record covers a single T cell receptor (beta chain). This clone's antigen is unknown. The entry originates in a study of monozygotic twins with inflammatory bowel disease (dated by TCRdb to about 2019). Context from the whole study: The full study comprised 28 monozygotic twin pairs: nine German pairs (four IBD-concordant, five IBD-discordant) and 19 IBD-discordant Danish pairs. The search for disease-associated traits relied mainly on comparing IBD patients with their genetically identical healthy co-twins within discordant pairs. Each individual had, on average, about 151 000 unique TCRalpha sequences and 181 000 unique TCRbeta sequences available for analysis. The full study reports these points: Because patients received different immunosuppressive treatments, the repertoires may have picked up extra background noise and variability between individuals. Distinction between different T cell subtypes could not be achieved in the analysis. No single strong signal or clonotype linked to IBD turned up in the results, so the idea that one exists was not supported. Compared with healthy twins, IBD patients shared fewer clonotypes with other individuals, and the difference was most pronounced in patients with signs of disease activity. Repertoire similarity did not differ between concordant and discordant twins, possibly due to limited statistical power. TCRbeta repertoire diversity, by inverse Simpson index, was decreased in IBD patients compared with their healthy co-twins.

Libraries came from 5' RACE. For each TCR library, roughly 3,600 ng of total RNA was used. For each sample, cDNA synthesis with SMARTScribe reverse transcriptase was split into eight separate reactions. During cDNA synthesis, template switching was used to introduce unique molecular identifiers that contained a 6-nucleotide sample barcode. TCRalpha and TCRbeta cDNA was amplified by two nested PCRs of 16 and 9 cycles, with bead purification after each PCR. Before amplification, the cDNA was both treated with uracil DNA-glycosylase and purified with the QIAquick PCR purification kit. The second PCR added Illumina TruSeq-compatible adapters along with sample-specific barcodes. Library quality and concentration were checked on TapeStation and Qubit, and libraries were pooled at around 5 ng each. Pooled libraries were sequenced on an Illumina HiSeq2500 single-index Rapid Run with 2 x 100 bp reads and custom sequencing primers. The authors' pipeline ran thus. PCR and sequencing errors were corrected by UMI-based consensus assembly using MiGEC version 1.2.6. MiXCR version 2.1.1 was used for V(D)J alignment, clonotype assembly and CDR3 extraction. Normalisation of gene usage, clonotype sharing and MAIT/NKT TCR abundance was achieved by analysing the top 1000, 10 000 and 20 000 clonotypes per sample. Diversity was computed as the inverse Simpson index with the vegan R package after downsampling to 27 000 UMIs. Statistical testing used paired Mann-Whitney U tests on the discordant twin pairs and applied Benjamini-Hochberg correction for multiple testing. The reads, reprocessed by TCRdb, yield one row per CDR3 protein sequence and no DNA. The V and J calls were not made by the authors but by TCRdb's processing. This sample's records show around 370,000 distinct CDR3 sequences. Of the sample, 2% to 3% falls within the top ten clones.

The CDR3 sequence holds 14 residues, the cysteine and phenylalanine included. The protein alone is recorded here. From each donor, a roughly 2.7 ml peripheral blood sample was collected into PAXgene tubes and kept at -80 degrees C. Without T cell sorting, total RNA was isolated from whole blood using the PAXgene blood miRNA kit on an automated QIAcube. Peripheral blood from monozygotic twin pairs concordant or discordant for inflammatory bowel disease was subjected to deep TCRalpha and TCRbeta repertoire profiling with unique molecular barcoding. For every twin pair, smoking habits were documented, and each individual was categorised as a current, former or never smoker.

The clonotype was recovered from a human donor with ulcerative colitis or Crohn's disease, or a healthy co-twin of an affected twin (not recorded which). Material for sequencing was blood. The sequence is built from TRBV23-1 and TRBJ2-3; TCRdb indicates TRBD1, and absent DNA this call remains unverified. TRBV23-1 is flagged as an ORF with uncertain function. The CDR3 here reads CASRQGLSTDTQYF.